Listed below are T cell receptor beta chains from one sample, sequenced in a study of shared clonotypes between healthy human individuals. Libraries were prepared by immunoSEQ multiplex PCR; TCRdb keeps only in-frame clonotypes and omits some of them. The data contain over 2 million clones, roughly 90% of them singletons. Source material: naive CD4+ T cells from PBMCs. The source of these receptors is a man younger than 35 in good health. Some clones in this sample may be carry-over from other donors' samples. CDR3s include the opening cysteine and the closing phenylalanine or tryptophan. The D gene is left open where the match is weak. Rows may omit the clone size; those that give it use once, few, many or a size class.

TRBJ2-5 | NA | TRBV11-2 | 15 | NA | TGTGCCAGCAGCTTAGACCCCGACGGCCAAGAGACCCAGTACTTC | CASSLDPDGQETQYF
TRBJ1-2 | NA | TRBV12-2 | 14 | NA | TGTGCAAGTCGCTTAGGTCTCAGGGGGGAGGGCTACACCTTC | CASRLGLRGEGYTF
TRBJ1-3 | TRBD1 | TRBV30 | 13 | once | TGTGCCTCTTCGGGGACAGACCGGGACACCATATATTTT | CASSGTDRDTIYF
TRBJ1-5 | NA | TRBV30 | 13 | few | TGTGCCTGGAGTAAAGGGGGCAATCAGCCCCAGCATTTT | CAWSKGGNQPQHF
TRBJ2-3 | TRBD2 | TRBV5-1 | 17 | NA | TGCGCCAGCAGCCTAGGGACTAGCGGGAGGGCCGTAAATACGCAGTATTTT | CASSLGTSGRAVNTQYF
TRBJ2-1 | NA | TRBV5-1 | 14 | NA | TGCGCCAGCAGCCCAACGGAGGCGCCAAATGAGCAGTTCTTC | CASSPTEAPNEQFF
TRBJ2-7 | NA | TRBV5-1 | 14 | NA | TGCGCCAGCAGCTTATTAATACTAGACGGCGAGCAGTACTTC | CASSLLILDGEQYF
TRBJ2-5 | TRBD2 | TRBV19 | 16 | NA | TGTGCCAGTAGTATAATTAGCGGGAGCCGCCAAGAGACCCAGTACTTC | CASSIISGSRQETQYF
TRBJ2-1 | NA | TRBV19 | 14 | NA | TGTGCCAGTAGTATGGGCCTAAACTACAATGAGCAGTTCTTC | CASSMGLNYNEQFF
TRBJ2-3 | TRBD2 | TRBV9 | 16 | NA | TGTGCCAGCAGCCTGCTAGCGGGGGTGAGCACAGATACGCAGTATTTT | CASSLLAGVSTDTQYF
TRBJ1-1 | TRBD1 | TRBV9 | 15 | NA | TGTGCCAGCAGCGTAGCTACAGGGGCACGGACTGAAGCTTTCTTT | CASSVATGARTEAFF
TRBJ2-1 | TRBD2 | TRBV6-6 | 15 | NA | TGTGCCAGCAGCACGGGACTAGCGGTCTACAATGAGCAGTTCTTC | CASSTGLAVYNEQFF
TRBJ2-2 | NA | TRBV5-1 | 17 | few | TGCGCCAGCAGCTCCACACCAACGATGGGGAACACCGGGGAGCTGTTTTTT | CASSSTPTMGNTGELFF